The source of this TCR beta chain is a study of T-cell memory formation after mild COVID-19. Turning to the study itself: TCR clusters were mostly donor specific.

TCRdb re-called the 5' RACE reads through MiXCR, storing one row per CDR3 protein. This table has almost 45,000 distinct CDR3 sequences, over 6.5% appearing once. This clonotype was counted many times. V dropped 3 bases and J dropped 9 bases, with 18 bases sitting between them. This CDR3 has 15 amino acids. The sample taken for sequencing was PBMCs or a T cell subset sorted from them (not recorded which). The gene calls are TRBV12-3 or TRBV12-4 and TRBJ2-1, with a possible D match to TRBD2 (5 bases). The source is an adult who had mild COVID-19 (a few samples of this study predate the infection). Cell type and time point are not known. CDR3 in amino acids: CASSLGGSPAVEQFF. CDR3 bases: TGTGCCAGCAGTTTGGGCGGGTCCCCCGCCGTTGAGCAGTTCTTC.